These T cell receptor beta chains were read from a single sample in a study of blood T cell repertoires in COVID-19. Repertoires were generated with immunoSEQ multiplex PCR, while TCRdb's copy carries only in-frame clones and drops some. Among over 150,000 clones listed, about 87% were seen once. Sequenced material: peripheral blood. These receptor sequences come from an older woman with COVID-19, enrolled during active disease. Both conserved end residues are part of each CDR3. D genes are given only for firm matches. For some rows the clone size is stated as once, few or many, or as a class when expanded; others skip it.

D,J,V,size,CDR3,DNA
NA,TRBJ2-1,TRBV29-1,NA,CSVEDLGRGLDNEQFF,TGCAGCGTTGAAGATCTGGGCAGGGGCTTGGACAATGAGCAGTTCTTC
NA,TRBJ1-1,TRBV6-5,NA,CASSYSPGGMNTEAFF,TGTGCCAGCAGTTACTCCCCCGGGGGGATGAACACTGAAGCTTTCTTT
TRBD2,TRBJ2-7,TRBV5-4,NA,CATSGEAGSGGFGEQYF,TGTGCCACCTCCGGGGAGGCGGGGAGCGGGGGGTTTGGCGAGCAGTACTTC
NA,TRBJ1-6,TRBV3-1/TRBV3-2,few,CASSQALSSPLHF,TGTGCCAGCAGCCAAGCTCTGAGTTCACCCCTCCACTTT
NA,TRBJ2-2,TRBV11-2,NA,CASSLVEVVAGELFF,TGTGCCAGCAGCTTAGTTGAGGTGGTTGCCGGGGAGCTGTTTTTT
NA,TRBJ2-2,TRBV3-1/TRBV3-2,NA,CASSHNRWELFF,TGTGCCAGCAGCCACAACCGATGGGAGCTGTTTTTT
TRBD1,TRBJ1-3,TRBV3-1/TRBV3-2,NA,CASSPIDRAGNTIYF,TGTGCCAGCAGCCCTATTGACAGGGCTGGAAACACCATATATTTT
NA,TRBJ2-5,TRBV5-4,NA,CASSLQGFKETQYF,TGTGCCAGCAGCTTACAGGGTTTTAAAGAGACCCAGTACTTC
NA,TRBJ2-3,TRBV10-3,NA,CAINEGTSTDTQYF,TGTGCCATCAACGAGGGGACTAGCACAGATACGCAGTATTTT
TRBD2,TRBJ2-7,TRBV7-8,NA,CASSLRGGPYEQYF,TGTGCCAGCAGCTTACGGGGGGGGCCCTACGAGCAGTACTTC
NA,TRBJ1-5,TRBV2,NA,CASSPTGSDRPQHF,TGTGCCAGCAGCCCCACAGGGTCAGATCGGCCCCAGCATTTT
NA,TRBJ2-7,TRBV3-1/TRBV3-2,NA,CASSPSGSYEQYF,TGTGCCAGCAGCCCATCCGGGAGCTACGAGCAGTACTTC
TRBD2,TRBJ2-5,TRBV15,NA,CATSYGGETQYF,TGTGCCACCAGCTACGGGGGGGAGACCCAGTACTTC
TRBD2,TRBJ2-7,TRBV6-2/TRBV6-3,NA,CASSYSPLVAGNNYEQYF,TGTGCCAGCAGTTACTCCCCCTTAGTAGCGGGAAACAACTACGAGCAGTACTTC
NA,TRBJ1-2,TRBV5-1,NA,CASSSSATGANYGYTF,TGCGCCAGCAGCTCGTCGGCGACAGGCGCGAACTATGGCTACACCTTC
NA,TRBJ2-6,TRBV7-2,NA,CASNPTRRAGANVLTF,TGTGCCAGCAACCCCACCCGGCGGGCCGGGGCCAACGTCCTGACTTTC
TRBD2,TRBJ2-1,TRBV3-1/TRBV3-2,NA,CASSQEGLAGYNEQFF,TGTGCCAGCAGCCAAGAAGGGCTAGCGGGGTACAATGAGCAGTTCTTC
NA,TRBJ1-4,TRBV4-1,NA,CASSVRAGNEKLFF,TGCGCCAGCAGCGTCCGAGCCGGGAATGAAAAACTGTTTTTT
TRBD1,TRBJ2-3,TRBV24-1,NA,CATSDPGQGGTRTQYF,TGTGCCACCAGTGACCCGGGACAGGGGGGAACGCGAACGCAGTATTTT
NA,TRBJ1-2,TRBV10-3,NA,CAISELAGSYGYTF,TGTGCCATCAGTGAGTTGGCAGGAAGCTATGGCTACACCTTC
TRBD1,TRBJ1-2,TRBV3-1/TRBV3-2,NA,CASSFLGQGAYGYTF,TGTGCCAGCAGCTTCCTAGGACAGGGGGCGTATGGCTACACCTTC
NA,TRBJ1-5,TRBV2,NA,CASSTSGSNQPQHF,NA
NA,TRBJ1-5,TRBV28,NA,CASSLRRGGDSNQPQHF,TGTGCCAGCAGTTTGCGCCGAGGAGGGGATAGCAATCAGCCCCAGCATTTT
TRBD1,TRBJ1-1,TRBV6-2/TRBV6-3,NA,CASSPGQGAWNTEAFF,TGTGCCAGCAGCCCTGGACAGGGGGCTTGGAACACTGAAGCTTTCTTT
TRBD1,TRBJ1-2,TRBV19,few,CASSMGTGARYGYTF,TGTGCCAGTAGTATGGGGACAGGAGCTCGGTATGGCTACACCTTC
NA,TRBJ2-2,TRBV7-2,NA,CASSPTSAGELFF,TGTGCCAGCAGCCCAACTAGTGCCGGGGAGCTGTTTTTT
NA,TRBJ1-5,TRBV28,NA,CASSLMTDNQPQHF,TGTGCCAGCAGTTTAATGACAGATAATCAGCCCCAGCATTTT
NA,TRBJ1-2,TRBV28,NA,CASAPGFRAEGYTF,TGTGCCAGCGCCCCAGGGTTTCGGGCGGAAGGCTACACCTTC
NA,TRBJ1-2,TRBV7-9,NA,CASSSVYGYTF,TGTGCCAGCAGCTCGGTCTATGGCTACACCTTC
TRBD1,TRBJ1-4,TRBV7-8,few,CASSPNRGPEKLFF,TGTGCCAGCAGCCCCAACAGGGGGCCTGAAAAACTGTTTTTT
NA,TRBJ1-5,TRBV28,NA,CASTSGNSNQPQHF,TGTGCCAGCACTAGCGGGAATAGCAATCAGCCCCAGCATTTT
TRBD1,TRBJ1-2,TRBV9,NA,CASSAGQGDGYTF,TGTGCCAGCAGCGCGGGACAGGGGGATGGCTACACCTTC
NA,TRBJ2-3,TRBV28,NA,CASSTLFRVRTDTQYF,TGTGCCAGCAGTACCCTCTTCAGGGTACGGACAGATACGCAGTATTTT
TRBD2,TRBJ2-4,TRBV6-5,NA,CASSPRGGGYIQYF,TGTGCCAGCAGCCCAAGGGGCGGGGGATACATTCAGTACTTC
TRBD1,TRBJ1-3,TRBV3-1/TRBV3-2,NA,CASGQGHSSGNTIYF,TGTGCCAGCGGACAGGGTCACAGCTCTGGAAACACCATATATTTT
NA,TRBJ1-6,TRBV28,once,CASYPGNSPLHF,TGTGCCAGCTACCCAGGGAACTCACCCCTCCACTTT
NA,TRBJ1-5,TRBV10-2,few,CASTSVSNQPQHF,TGCGCCAGCACCTCAGTGAGCAATCAGCCCCAGCATTTT
NA,TRBJ2-7,TRBV12-5,NA,CASGLVVAQGSPYEQYF,TGTGCTAGTGGTTTGGTAGTGGCACAGGGCTCCCCCTACGAGCAGTACTTC
NA,TRBJ1-4,TRBV5-1,NA,CASSLSAGADEKLFF,TGCGCCAGCAGCTTGTCGGCAGGGGCGGACGAAAAACTGTTTTTT
TRBD1,TRBJ2-7,TRBV7-9,NA,CASSRDSSYEQYF,TGTGCCAGCAGCCGGGACAGCTCCTACGAGCAGTACTTC
NA,TRBJ2-1,TRBV30,NA,CAWSVRGWDEQFF,TGTGCCTGGAGTGTACGGGGGTGGGATGAGCAGTTCTTC
NA,TRBJ1-1,TRBV30,NA,CAWRKTEDMNTEAFF,TGTGCCTGGAGGAAGACAGAGGATATGAACACTGAAGCTTTCTTT
NA,TRBJ1-1,TRBV28,NA,CASSFILGEAFF,TGTGCCAGCAGTTTTATCCTCGGTGAAGCTTTCTTT
NA,TRBJ2-7,TRBV10-3,NA,CAIRQQGATYEQYF,TGTGCCATCAGACAACAGGGCGCAACCTACGAGCAGTACTTC
TRBD1,TRBJ1-1,TRBV3-1/TRBV3-2,NA,CASSHGTGRRTEAFF,TGTGCCAGCAGCCACGGGACAGGGAGACGCACTGAAGCTTTCTTT
TRBD1,TRBJ1-2,TRBV19,NA,CASSMAGTGSVYGYTF,TGTGCCAGTAGTATGGCCGGGACAGGGTCTGTCTATGGCTACACCTTC
TRBD2,TRBJ2-5,TRBV9,NA,CASSVGGGAGGQETQYF,TGTGCCAGCAGCGTAGGTGGAGGAGCGGGGGGGCAAGAGACCCAGTACTTC
TRBD2,TRBJ2-3,TRBV27,NA,CASSFQGLAGALTDTQYF,TGTGCCAGCAGTTTCCAGGGACTAGCGGGGGCCCTCACAGATACGCAGTATTTT
TRBD2,TRBJ2-5,TRBV27,NA,CASSSGGALETQYF,TGTGCCAGTTCTAGCGGGGGGGCCTTGGAGACCCAGTACTTC
TRBD1,TRBJ1-1,TRBV5-1,NA,CASSLEGAEAFF,TGCGCCAGCAGCTTGGAGGGGGCCGAAGCTTTCTTT
TRBD1,TRBJ2-5,TRBV28,few,CASSNPWDREGLETQYF,TGTGCCAGCAGCAATCCCTGGGACAGGGAGGGTTTAGAGACCCAGTACTTC
TRBD2,TRBJ2-5,TRBV10-1,NA,CASSESAGETQYF,TGCGCCAGCAGTGAGTCAGCGGGGGAGACCCAGTACTTC